The source of this T cell receptor beta chain is a study of T cell responses to AZD1222 COVID-19 vaccine (dated by TCRdb to 2020 to 2023). About the full investigation: TCR sequencing covered fewer than 250 trial participants: nearly 210 given two doses of AZD1222 and 26 given two doses of MenACWY control vaccine. Enrollment into the trials was organized by age into subgroups of 18-55, 56-69 and 70-plus years, and those subgroups contained approximately 150, 30 and 60 TCR-sequenced participants, respectively.

The CDR3 regions of human TCRbeta chains were analyzed by immunosequencing. In the paper's pipeline: TCRs in the repertoires were compared against a reference library of SARS-CoV-2-specific TCRs that had been generated with the MIRA antigen-specificity platform. Breadth was defined as the fraction of unique TCRs that were SARS-CoV-2-associated. Depth was defined as the fraction of total T cells that were SARS-CoV-2-associated. Each spike-specific TCR was assigned to its reactive spike region and to a CD4 or CD8 class using the MIRA data. Log10-transformed breadth and depth values were compared by one-way ANOVA with Sidak's multiple comparisons tests. TCRdb holds this immuneACCESS table with in-frame rearrangements only. Some clones are missing; in checked studies, unresolved V genes explain under half, and the rest has no known cause. That table furnishes V, J and clone size, whereas the DNA furnished D and trimming. This sample has some 180,000 clones in its table, and around 85% of those were observed once. Of the sample, around 1% is held by the ten largest clones.

As regards this clone: What antigen it recognizes has not been identified. No per-base quality is available; no much larger clone lies one base away.

The study at large found these results: A significant rise in spike-specific TCR breadth and depth was observed after two AZD1222 doses relative to day 0 and relative to MenACWY recipients. Only a handful of AZD1222 recipients were SARS-CoV-2 seropositive at baseline, limiting conclusions about previously exposed vaccinees. The 56-69-year group was small, and its depth increase did not reach significance, likely because of low power. No day 14 peak-response samples were available, so repertoires were characterized only after the peak T cell response. Vaccine-associated CD4 TCRs spanned the whole spike protein, with dominant responses in regions 160-218 and 743-854. Participants were mostly white British and included more females than males, and it was suggested by the authors that clonal diversity may have been underestimated. Epitopes outside the regions mutated in the B.1.351 and B.1.1.7 variants were reportedly recognized by nearly half of the unique spike-specific TCRs.

Reading the label with the study, this specimen's time point is: about 28 days (+/-7) after the second vaccine dose. AZD1222 recipients with second doses at about 4 weeks or about 12 weeks were pooled, because spike-specific TCR depth and breadth did not differ between schedules. Samples from vaccinated people were obtained from the UK trials COV001 and COV002, which included a single-blind randomized controlled phase 2/3 trial of AZD1222 (ChAdOx1 nCoV-19) in healthy adults. For TCRbeta chain sequencing, PBMC samples were collected from trial participants at day 0 and at day 28 after the second dose. The CDR3 has 15 amino acids, counting the end cysteine and phenylalanine. The sequence is cut down to CDR3 DNA, 45 bases in frame from base 1. The V end loses 6 bases and the J end loses 0 bases, and a stretch of 14 bases separates them. Sequences SNHLY (CDR1) and FYNNEI (CDR2) are obtained from the germline V gene.

The TCR comes from an adult who received the AZD1222 COVID-19 vaccine. The sample here was peripheral blood, taken 28 days after the second AZD1222 dose. Rearrangement joined TRBV2 to TRBJ1-2; a tentative D call is TRBD1 (6 bases match). Read as DNA, the sequence is TGTGCCAGCAGGGAATACAGGGACACTAACTATGGCTACACCTTC. Translated, this is CASREYRDTNYGYTF.